This is a list of T cell receptor beta chains from one sample in a study of blood T cell repertoires in COVID-19. Using immunoSEQ multiplex PCR, the repertoire was profiled, and TCRdb retains in-frame clones only, with some absent. Counted here are about 250,000 clones, roughly 85% occurring once; the ten biggest clones make up more than 3.5%. The sequencing input was PBMCs or T cells enriched from blood (not recorded which). These receptors were collected from a woman under 40 who had recovered from COVID-19. CDR3s include the opening cysteine and the closing phenylalanine or tryptophan. Each record gives: V gene, clone size, D gene, J gene, CDR3 protein, CDR3 DNA. The D gene is left open where the match is weak. Size is stated for part of the rows, as once, few or many counts, or as a class when the clone is expanded.

>TRBV18|few|NA|TRBJ1-2
CASSPGGGIGGGYTF
TGTGCCAGCTCACCGGGTGGTGGCATCGGAGGAGGCTACACCTTC
>TRBV5-4|NA|NA|TRBJ2-5
CASSLGTEGETQYF
TGTGCCAGCAGCCTAGGTACCGAGGGTGAGACCCAGTACTTC
>TRBV14|NA|NA|TRBJ1-3
CASSPTGGLGDTIYF
TGTGCCAGCAGCCCCACGGGGGGCCTGGGGGACACCATATATTTT
>TRBV5-1|few|TRBD2|TRBJ2-1
CASSPSGGAGDEQFF
TGCGCCAGCAGCCCCAGCGGGGGGGCCGGAGATGAGCAGTTCTTC
>TRBV6-4|NA|TRBD2|TRBJ2-2
CASSEAGDTGELFF
TGTGCCAGCAGTGAAGCGGGAGACACCGGGGAGCTGTTTTTT
>TRBV5-1|NA|TRBD1|TRBJ1-1
CASSLVGQGSNTEAFF
TGCGCCAGCAGCTTGGTGGGACAGGGATCGAACACTGAAGCTTTCTTT
>TRBV7-9|NA|NA|TRBJ1-4
CASSLTGRVREKLFF
TGTGCCAGCAGCTTAACCGGCAGGGTACGAGAAAAACTGTTTTTT
>TRBV7-6|NA|NA|TRBJ1-1
CASSPGDRVAEAFF
TGTGCCAGCAGCCCGGGAGATCGAGTGGCTGAAGCTTTCTTT
>TRBV6-4|NA|TRBD1|TRBJ2-6
CASSAGQGTGANVLTF
TGTGCCAGCAGTGCGGGACAGGGAACCGGGGCCAACGTCCTGACTTTC
>TRBV11-1|NA|TRBD2|TRBJ2-3
CASSPRERGDTDTQYF
TGTGCCAGCAGCCCGCGGGAGCGGGGGGACACAGATACGCAGTATTTT
>TRBV4-1|NA|NA|TRBJ1-1
CASSQGQNTEAFF
TGCGCCAGCAGCCAAGGACAGAACACTGAAGCTTTCTTT
>TRBV2|NA|TRBD1|TRBJ2-1
CAARTGGSEQFF
TGTGCCGCACGGACAGGGGGCAGTGAGCAGTTCTTC
>TRBV5-1|NA|NA|TRBJ1-1
CASSTGQNTEAFF
TGCGCCAGCAGCACGGGACAGAACACTGAAGCTTTCTTT